Listed below are T cell receptor beta chains from one sample, sequenced in a study of cytomegalovirus exposure and HLA in healthy donors. Only in-frame clones appear in the TCRdb table, and some are missing; sequencing was by immunoSEQ multiplex PCR. Found here are some 170,000 clones, about 79% of them singletons; the top ten hold almost 6.5%. The sequenced material came from PBMCs. These receptors originate from a man between 35 and 55 years old in good health and CMV-seropositive. Each CDR3 is given with its conserved first and last residue. A D gene is named only where the DNA matches it firmly. Size is omitted from some rows. Given values are once, few, many or a class for expanded clones.

cdr3_aa	cdr3_nt	v_call	j_call	d_call	clone_size
CASNIRQGGRRRNTEAFF	TGTGCCAGCAACATTAGACAGGGGGGTAGAAGGCGGAACACTGAAGCTTTCTTT	TRBV28	TRBJ1-1	TRBD1	.
CASGLVTRANEKLFF	TGTGCTAGTGGTTTGGTAACGCGGGCTAATGAAAAACTGTTTTTT	TRBV12-5	TRBJ1-4	.	.
CASSLATSGSSADTQYF	TGTGCCAGCAGCTTAGCGACTAGCGGGAGTTCCGCAGATACGCAGTATTTT	TRBV7-6	TRBJ2-3	TRBD2	few
CASSVTGSGVFHNPHNEQFF	TGTGCCAGCAGCGTCACGGGTAGCGGGGTGTTCCATAACCCACACAATGAGCAGTTCTTC	TRBV9	TRBJ2-1	TRBD2	.
CASSPRPSGRGREQFF	TGTGCCAGCAGCCCCCGGCCTAGCGGGAGGGGACGTGAGCAGTTCTTC	TRBV7-8	TRBJ2-1	TRBD2	.
CASNFNTEAFF	TGTGCCAGTAATTTTAATACTGAAGCTTTCTTT	TRBV19	TRBJ1-1	.	.
CASRADSNTGELFF	TGTGCCAGCAGAGCGGATTCGAACACCGGGGAGCTGTTTTTT	TRBV2	TRBJ2-2	.	.
CASSRDSTSGANGLTF	TGTGCCAGCAGCCGGGACTCAACCTCTGGGGCCAACGGCCTGACTTTC	TRBV28	TRBJ2-6	.	few
CASSLGGGRTGELFF	TGTGCCAGCAGTTTAGGAGGGGGCCGAACCGGGGAGCTGTTTTTT	TRBV28	TRBJ2-2	.	few
CASSEGTSGSYEQYF	TGTGCCAGCAGTGAAGGGACTAGCGGCTCCTACGAGCAGTACTTC	TRBV6-1	TRBJ2-7	TRBD2	many
CASSDGQYNYGYTF	TGTGCCAGCAGTGACGGACAGTATAACTATGGCTACACCTTC	TRBV25-1	TRBJ1-2	.	.
CASSVEQRNEQFF	TGTGCCAGCAGTGTCGAGCAGAGGAATGAGCAGTTCTTC	TRBV2	TRBJ2-1	.	.
CASSLGLAGNEQFF	TGTGCCAGCAGCTTGGGACTAGCGGGTAATGAGCAGTTCTTC	TRBV5-4	TRBJ2-1	TRBD2	.
CASRRRGHEQYF	TGTGCCAGCAGACGGAGGGGCCACGAGCAGTACTTC	TRBV11-3	TRBJ2-7	.	.
CASSLSYRYYEQYF	TGTGCCAGCAGTTTATCGTACCGGTACTACGAGCAGTACTTC	TRBV28	TRBJ2-7	.	.
CASSVDRAKTYEQYF	TGTGCCAGCAGCGTCGACAGGGCGAAGACCTACGAGCAGTACTTC	TRBV7-8	TRBJ2-7	TRBD1	.